The 18 T cell receptor beta chains listed next were all sequenced from one sample in a study of shared clonotypes between healthy human individuals. TCRdb's copy holds only in-frame clones and misses some; the assay was immunoSEQ multiplex PCR. The data show roughly 1,000,000 clones, around three quarters seen once. Sample: memory CD4+ T cells from PBMCs. Subset of the sample: CD45RA-negative fraction. The receptors stem from a man younger than 35 in good health. Some clones in this sample may be carry-over from other donors' samples.

This clone was seen only a few times. A much bigger clone sits one base away, suggesting this may be a read error. This specimen includes other DNA sequences encoding the same CDR3. The chain links TRBV9 to TRBJ1-2, with 7 bases identical to TRBD1. The CDR3 runs to 13 residues. Germline V gives CDR1 SGDLS, CDR2 YYNGEE. Trimming cost V 4 bases and J 2 bases; bases outside gene matches: 2. The DNA for the CDR3 is TGTGCCAGCAGCCCGGACAGGAACTATGGCTACACCTTC. Residues: CASSPDRNYGYTF.

V usage is TRBV5-1 and J usage is TRBJ2-5; D possibly corresponds to TRBD2 (6 bases). Trimming took off 0 bases at V and 1 base at J, with 10 bases between the two ends. This CDR3 has 15 residues. CDR1 is SGHRS and CDR2 is YFSETQ in the germline V gene. The CDR3 DNA is TGCGCCAGCAGCTTGGAAGGCGGGGCCCAAGAGACCCAGTACTTC. This translates into CASSLEGGAQETQYF.

The J gene is TRBJ2-2, the V gene TRBV6-5; D is undetermined. Germline V gene sequence: CDR1 MNHEY, CDR2 SVGAGI. V was cut by 8 bases and J by 0 bases, with 10 bases left in between. The CDR3 spans 14 residues. This chain's CDR3 is CASRIVANTGELFF. CDR3 in DNA: TGTGCCAGCCGAATCGTAGCGAACACCGGGGAGCTGTTTTTT.

J is TRBJ1-2 and V is TRBV5-1; D not resolved. Looked up from germline, CDR1 is SGHRS and CDR2 is YFSETQ. The CDR3 consists of 16 residues. V lost 4 bases to trimming and J lost 4 bases, with 20 bases between them. This chain's CDR3 is CASSPLDGVKGYGYTF. CDR3 DNA sequence: TGCGCCAGCAGCCCTTTGGACGGAGTTAAGGGCTATGGCTACACCTTC.

Many counts were recorded for this clone. The junction shows a germline mismatch at one end, possibly a read error. V gene TRBV28 combines with J gene TRBJ2-7; 9 bases agree with TRBD2. CDR1 MDHEN and CDR2 SYDVKM come from the germline V gene. This CDR3 spans 13 amino acids. The CDR3 nucleotides are TGTGTCAGCTGTCCTAGCGGGACCGGCGAGCAGTACTTC. Its translation: CVSCPSGTGEQYF.

The rearrangement links TRBV4-1 to TRBJ2-5, with 7 bases fitting TRBD2. The junction had 9 bases not matched to a gene; V was cut back by 1 base and J by 4 bases. Germline assignment: CDR1 MGHRA and CDR2 YSYEKL. The CDR3 sequence is 16 residues long. Here the CDR3 reads CASSQGSSGLRETQYF. The CDR3 nucleotides read TGCGCCAGCAGCCAAGGGTCTAGCGGCCTAAGAGAGACCCAGTACTTC.

This chain links TRBV28 with TRBJ1-1; TRBD1 aligns across 9 bases. The germline gives CDR1 MDHEN, CDR2 SYDVKM. V dropped 5 bases and J dropped 5; count of bases not matched to a gene: 6. This CDR3 is built from 14 residues. This CDR3 is CASSQQGARTEAFF. The CDR3 coding sequence is TGTGCCAGCAGTCAACAGGGGGCGAGGACTGAAGCTTTCTTT.

The V call is TRBV2, the J call TRBJ2-5; 11 nucleotides agree with TRBD2. The J segment lost 4 bases and the V segment lost 7 bases, leaving 11 bases of the junction unmatched. CDR1 and CDR2 (germline): SNHLY, FYNNEI. CDR3 length equals 16 residues. The CDR3 sequence is CASKGGTSGSGETQYF. As DNA, the CDR3 is TGTGCCAGCAAAGGGGGGACTAGCGGATCCGGAGAGACCCAGTACTTC.

V and J are TRBV12-5 and TRBJ2-7; 12 positions agree with TRBD2. The germline gives CDR1 LGHNT, CDR2 FRNRAP. The V gene end was trimmed by 5 bases and the J gene end by 2 bases; junction bases not matched to a gene: 7. The CDR3 contains 16 residues. DNA for the CDR3: TGTGCTAGTGGTACCTCGGGACTAGCGGGCGCCTACGAGCAGTACTTC. This sequence encodes CASGTSGLAGAYEQYF.

A note on this clone: This sample also contains other DNA sequences that code for the same CDR3. The genes are TRBV15 and TRBJ2-1; D not certain. The V gene's germline CDR1 is LNHNV and CDR2 YYDKDF (reference sequence). Trimming removed 0 bases at V and 5 bases at J, with 5 bases between. This CDR3 has 13 residues. The CDR3 DNA sequence: TGTGCCACCAGCAGAGATCTCGACAATGAGCAGTTCTTC. The encoded protein is CATSRDLDNEQFF.

This clone was recorded at least ten times. The genes are TRBV11-1 and TRBJ2-5; no definite D call. This CDR3 spans 11 amino acids. Germline-derived CDR1 and CDR2 are SGHAT and FQDESV (reference sequence). V dropped 2 bases and J dropped 10 bases, with 8 bases sitting between them. The CDR3 sequence: CASSLKGNQYF. CDR3 nucleotide sequence: TGTGCCAGCAGCTTAAAGGGTAACCAGTACTTC. Using reference TRBV11-1 and TRBJ2-5 for the parts outside the CDR3, the full variable domain is EAEVAQSPRYKITEKSQAVAFWCDPISGHATLYWYRQILGQGPELLVQFQDESVVDDSQLPKDRFSAERLKGVDSTLKIQPAELGDSAMYLCASSLKGNQYFGPGTRLLVL.

The CDR3 sequence is CASSLGRWEQFF. DNA for the CDR3: TGTGCCAGCAGCTTAGGACGCTGGGAGCAGTTCTTC. The rearrangement joins TRBV7-8 to TRBJ2-1; D call uncertain. The CDR3 has 12 residues. Germline V lookup: CDR1 SGHVS, CDR2 FQNEAQ. V was pared by 1 base and J by 10 bases, with 8 bases between.

This clone appeared a few times. V and J are TRBV5-6 and TRBJ2-1; 11 bases match TRBD2. The CDR3 runs 16 residues. V dropped 4 bases and J dropped 3; count of bases not matched to a gene: 6. CDR1 and CDR2 from the germline V gene are SGHDT and YYEEEE. The DNA for the CDR3 is TGTGCCAGCAGCCCTAGCGGGAGGCGCCTCTACAATGAGCAGTTCTTC. Its translation: CASSPSGRRLYNEQFF.

The genes are TRBV28 and TRBJ1-4; possibly TRBD1 for D (6 bases). The V gene lost 5 bases and the J gene lost 11 bases, with 15 bases spanning the gap. CDR3 length: 13 amino acids. Germline CDR1 MDHEN, CDR2 SYDVKM. The CDR3, as DNA: TGTGCCAGCAGTGCGCATCCGAGGGGGAAACTGTTTTTT. It translates to CASSAHPRGKLFF.

The chain employs TRBV2 and TRBJ2-2; D uncertain. The CDR3 has 13 residues. CDR1 is SNHLY, CDR2 FYNNEI, per germline. Between the trimmed V and J ends, which lost 2 bases and 6 bases, there was a span of 7 bases. This CDR3 reads CASSEMVAGELFF. The DNA for the CDR3 is TGTGCCAGCAGTGAAATGGTGGCCGGGGAGCTGTTTTTT.

The gene calls are TRBV7-9 and TRBJ1-5; D is possibly TRBD1 (6 bases). This CDR3 region has 16 residues. Germline assignment: CDR1 SEHNR and CDR2 FQNEAQ (reference sequence). V lost 5 bases, J lost 3 bases, and 17 bases lay in between. In DNA form, the CDR3 reads TGTGCCAGCAGCAAAAGGGCAGGGGAGCCCAATCAGCCCCAGCATTTT. Amino acids: CASSKRAGEPNQPQHF. The full variable domain, rest sourced from reference TRBV7-9 and TRBJ1-5, is DTGVSQNPRHKITKRGQNVTFRCDPISEHNRLYWYRQTLGQGPEFLTYFQNEAQLEKSRLLSDRFSAERPKGSFSTLEIQRTEQGDSAMYLCASSKRAGEPNQPQHFGDGTRLSIL.

This chain uses TRBV2 with TRBJ2-2; D possibly corresponds to TRBD2 (6 bases). The CDR3 loop spans 15 amino acids. The germline V gene encodes CDR1 SNHLY and CDR2 FYNNEI. Between the trimmed V and J ends, which lost 5 bases and 0 bases, there was a span of 10 bases. In DNA, the CDR3 is TGTGCCAGCAGTCAGGGACTCGCGAACACCGGGGAGCTGTTTTTT. Its translation is CASSQGLANTGELFF.

Turning to this clone: This sample includes further DNA sequences coding for the same CDR3. The V call is TRBV15, the J call TRBJ2-1, with 10 bases matching TRBD2. Germline-derived CDR1 and CDR2 are LNHNV and YYDKDF (reference sequence). The CDR3 loop spans 15 amino acids. With 3 bases clipped from V and 9 bases from J, the junction kept 8 bases outside the gene matches. DNA of the CDR3: TGTGCCACCAGCAGGGGTCTAGCGGGAGAGGGTGAGCAGTTCTTC. Protein: CATSRGLAGEGEQFF.